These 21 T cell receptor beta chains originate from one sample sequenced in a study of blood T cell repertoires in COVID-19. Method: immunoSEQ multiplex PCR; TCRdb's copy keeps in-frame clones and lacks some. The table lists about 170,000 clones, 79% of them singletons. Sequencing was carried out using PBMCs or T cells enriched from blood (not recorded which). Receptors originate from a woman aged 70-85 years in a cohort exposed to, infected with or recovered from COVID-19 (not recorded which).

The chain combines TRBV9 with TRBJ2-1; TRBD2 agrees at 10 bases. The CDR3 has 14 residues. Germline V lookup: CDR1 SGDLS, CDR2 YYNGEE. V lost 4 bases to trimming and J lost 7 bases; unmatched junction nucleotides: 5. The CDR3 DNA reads TGTGCCAGCAGCCGACTAGCGGGTCAGAATGAGCAGTTCTTC. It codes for CASSRLAGQNEQFF.

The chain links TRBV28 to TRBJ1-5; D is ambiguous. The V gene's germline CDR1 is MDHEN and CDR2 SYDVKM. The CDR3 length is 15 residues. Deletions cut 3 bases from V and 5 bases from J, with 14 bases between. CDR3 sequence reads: CASSFRSGIDQPQHF. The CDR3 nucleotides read TGTGCCAGCAGTTTTCGTTCGGGTATCGATCAGCCCCAGCATTTT.

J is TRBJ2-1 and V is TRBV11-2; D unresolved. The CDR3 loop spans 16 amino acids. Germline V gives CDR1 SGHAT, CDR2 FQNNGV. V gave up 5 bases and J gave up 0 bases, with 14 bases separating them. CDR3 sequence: CASSPPDRSSYNEQFF. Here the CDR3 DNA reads TGTGCCAGCAGCCCACCAGACCGGAGCTCCTACAATGAGCAGTTCTTC.

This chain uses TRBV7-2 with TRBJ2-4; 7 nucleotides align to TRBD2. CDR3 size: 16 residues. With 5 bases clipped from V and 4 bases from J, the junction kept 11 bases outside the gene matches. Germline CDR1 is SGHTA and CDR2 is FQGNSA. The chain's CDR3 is CASSPQRGGTKNIQYF. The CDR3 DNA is TGTGCCAGCAGCCCACAGCGGGGCGGGACTAAAAACATTCAGTACTTC.

The CDR3 DNA follows: TGTGCCAGCAGCCCGGGGGGTAGCGGGACCCAGTACTTC. Its translation is CASSPGGSGTQYF. The chain recombines TRBV12-3 or TRBV12-4 with TRBJ2-5; TRBD2 matches at 7 bases. The J segment lost 7 bases and the V segment lost 6 bases, leaving 8 bases of the junction unmatched. The CDR3 loop spans 13 amino acids.

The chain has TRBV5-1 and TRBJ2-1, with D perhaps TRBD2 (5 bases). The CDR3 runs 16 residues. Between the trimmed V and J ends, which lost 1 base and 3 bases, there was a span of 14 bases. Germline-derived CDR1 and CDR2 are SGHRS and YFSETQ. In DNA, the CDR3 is TGCGCCAGCAGCTTGTCAAGCGGAGCCGGCTACAATGAGCAGTTCTTC. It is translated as CASSLSSGAGYNEQFF.

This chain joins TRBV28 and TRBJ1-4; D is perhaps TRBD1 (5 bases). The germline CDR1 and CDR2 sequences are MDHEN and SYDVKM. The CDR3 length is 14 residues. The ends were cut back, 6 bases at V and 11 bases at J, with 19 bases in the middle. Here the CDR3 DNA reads TGTGCCAGCAGCTTCCTTTGGGGCCAAACTAAACTGTTTTTT. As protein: CASSFLWGQTKLFF.

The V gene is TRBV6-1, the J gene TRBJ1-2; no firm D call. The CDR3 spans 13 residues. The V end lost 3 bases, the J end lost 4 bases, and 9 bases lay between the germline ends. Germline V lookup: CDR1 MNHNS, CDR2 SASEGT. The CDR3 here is CASSDRNPYGYTF. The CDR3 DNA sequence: TGTGCCAGCAGTGACAGAAATCCCTATGGCTACACCTTC.

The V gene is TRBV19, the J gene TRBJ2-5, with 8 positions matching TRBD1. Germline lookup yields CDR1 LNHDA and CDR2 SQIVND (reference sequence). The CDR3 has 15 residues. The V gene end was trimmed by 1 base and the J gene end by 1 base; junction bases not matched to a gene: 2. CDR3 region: CASSIVGTGQETQYF. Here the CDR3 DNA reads TGTGCCAGTAGTATAGTAGGGACAGGCCAAGAGACCCAGTACTTC.

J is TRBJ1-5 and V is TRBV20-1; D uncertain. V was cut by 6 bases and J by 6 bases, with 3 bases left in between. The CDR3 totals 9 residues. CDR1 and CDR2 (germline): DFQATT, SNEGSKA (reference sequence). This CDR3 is CSAGQPQHF. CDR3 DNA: TGCAGTGCCGGTCAGCCCCAGCATTTT.

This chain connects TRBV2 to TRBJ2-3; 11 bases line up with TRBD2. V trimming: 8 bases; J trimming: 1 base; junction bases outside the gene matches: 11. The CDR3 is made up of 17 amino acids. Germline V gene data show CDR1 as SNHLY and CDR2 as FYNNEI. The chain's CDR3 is CASGTGTSGRRTDTQYF. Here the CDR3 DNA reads TGTGCCAGCGGTACCGGGACTAGCGGCAGGCGCACAGATACGCAGTATTTT.

The CDR3 DNA sequence: TGTGCCAGCAGTTTAGACGGGGAGACCCAGTACTTC. Amino acid sequence: CASSLDGETQYF. The V gene is TRBV12-3 or TRBV12-4, the J gene TRBJ2-5, with D unresolved. The CDR3 loop spans 12 amino acids. The V gene lost 1 base and the J gene lost 5 bases, with 5 bases spanning the gap.

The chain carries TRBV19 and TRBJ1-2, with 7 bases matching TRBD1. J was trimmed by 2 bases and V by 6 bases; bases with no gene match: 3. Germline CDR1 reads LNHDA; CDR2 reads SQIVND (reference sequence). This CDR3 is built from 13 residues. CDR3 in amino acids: CASSEGANYGYTF. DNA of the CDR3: TGTGCCAGTAGCGAGGGGGCGAACTATGGCTACACCTTC.

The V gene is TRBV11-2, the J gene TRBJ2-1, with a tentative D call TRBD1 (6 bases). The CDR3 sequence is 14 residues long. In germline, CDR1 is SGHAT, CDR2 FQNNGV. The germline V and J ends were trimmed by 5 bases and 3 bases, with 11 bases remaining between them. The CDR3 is CASSPLRGYNEQFF. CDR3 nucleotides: TGTGCCAGCAGCCCCCTCAGGGGCTACAATGAGCAGTTCTTC.

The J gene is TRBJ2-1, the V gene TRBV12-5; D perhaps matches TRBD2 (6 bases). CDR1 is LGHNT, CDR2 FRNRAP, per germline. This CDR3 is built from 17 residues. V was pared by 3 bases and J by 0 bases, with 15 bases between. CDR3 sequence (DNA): TGTGCTAGTGGTTTTCTCTTTGCGGGACGCTCCTACAATGAGCAGTTCTTC. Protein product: CASGFLFAGRSYNEQFF.

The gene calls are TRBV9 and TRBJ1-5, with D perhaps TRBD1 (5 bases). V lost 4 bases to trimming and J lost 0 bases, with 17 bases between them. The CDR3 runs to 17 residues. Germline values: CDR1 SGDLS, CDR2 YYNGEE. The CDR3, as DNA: TGTGCCAGCAGCCCAGACGCAGGGTCCTCTAGCAATCAGCCCCAGCATTTT. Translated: CASSPDAGSSSNQPQHF.

The CDR3 region is CATSEDTRITDTQYF. As DNA, the CDR3 is TGTGCCACCAGTGAAGACACCCGCATCACAGATACGCAGTATTTT. The V call is TRBV24-1, the J call TRBJ2-3; no firm D call. Per germline, CDR1 KGHDR and CDR2 SFDVKD. V was shortened by 4 bases and J by 2 bases, with 12 bases between the two germline ends. The CDR3 runs to 15 residues.

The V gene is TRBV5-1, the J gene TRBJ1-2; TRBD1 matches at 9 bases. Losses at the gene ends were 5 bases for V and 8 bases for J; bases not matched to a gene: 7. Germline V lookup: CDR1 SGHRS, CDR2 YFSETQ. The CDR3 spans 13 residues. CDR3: CASRSGQGTGYTF. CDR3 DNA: TGCGCCAGCAGGTCGGGACAGGGTACCGGCTACACCTTC.

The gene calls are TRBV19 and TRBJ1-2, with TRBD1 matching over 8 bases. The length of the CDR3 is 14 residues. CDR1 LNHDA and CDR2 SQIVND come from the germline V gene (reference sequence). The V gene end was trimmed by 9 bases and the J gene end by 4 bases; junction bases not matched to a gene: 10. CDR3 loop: CASKQGDRSYGYTF. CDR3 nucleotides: TGTGCCAGCAAACAGGGGGACCGGAGCTATGGCTACACCTTC.

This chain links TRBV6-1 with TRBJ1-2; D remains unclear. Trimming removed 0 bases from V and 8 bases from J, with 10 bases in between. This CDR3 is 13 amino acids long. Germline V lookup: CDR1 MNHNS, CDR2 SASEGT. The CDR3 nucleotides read TGTGCCAGCAGTGAAGCCGGAGCGCGGGGCTACACCTTC. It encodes CASSEAGARGYTF.

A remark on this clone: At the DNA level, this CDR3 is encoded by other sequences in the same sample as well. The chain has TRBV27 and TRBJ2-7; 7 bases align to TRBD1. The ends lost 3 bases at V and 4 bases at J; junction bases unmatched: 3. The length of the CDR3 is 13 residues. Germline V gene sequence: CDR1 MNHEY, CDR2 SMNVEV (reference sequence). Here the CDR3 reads CASSFRGSYEQYF. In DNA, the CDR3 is TGTGCCAGCAGTTTCAGGGGGTCGTACGAGCAGTACTTC.